The sequence of this T cell receptor (beta chain) was determined in a study of T cells in Graves' hyperthyroidism and ophthalmopathy. Findings and caveats of the study: Ophthalmopathy was model-predicted a median 6.5 months pre-onset. Blood also showed most of the thyroid clonotypes that were expanded above 0.001.

This clonotype was counted ten times or more. Its target is unknown. Trimming left V 4 bases short and J 8 bases short, with 11 bases between. Germline V CDR1 and CDR2: SEHNR, FQNEAQ (reference sequence). The CDR3 contains 12 residues. From RNA transcripts, TCR beta CDR3 regions were amplified. Carried out on the TCR CDR3, a first-round RT-PCR used the HTBI primer set. MiXCR was run by TCRdb on the multiplex PCR reads, yielding one entry per CDR3 protein. The sample includes 100,000 to 130,000 distinct CDR3 sequences, 16% seen only once; the top ten take around two fifths. Sequencing input: blood. The receptor's source is a woman aged 50 to 65 with Graves' hyperthyroidism. The chain joins TRBV7-9 to TRBJ1-2, with a tentative D call TRBD1 (6 bases). CDR3 nucleotides: TGTGCCAGCAGCTCTAACAGGGACGGCTACACCTTC. Translation gives CASSSNRDGYTF.